This note documents a single T cell receptor (beta chain) sequence. The entry originates in a study of T cell changes during pregnancy in multiple sclerosis. Losses at the gene ends were 0 bases for V and 4 bases for J; bases not matched to a gene: 5. Germline V gene sequence: CDR1 MNHEY, CDR2 SVGAGI. The CDR3 contains 16 residues. Some clones are missing from TCRdb's copy, which holds only in-frame ones; the method was immunoSEQ multiplex PCR. The table records some 60,000 clones, about 91% of them present only once. This sequence joins TRBV6-5 and TRBJ2-1, with 8 nucleotides matching TRBD2. This clonotype was obtained from a female donor with multiple sclerosis, enrolled in a pregnancy study. The sample was peripheral blood, taken after pregnancy. In DNA form, the CDR3 reads TGTGCCAGCAGTTACTCGTACAGCGGGGGATACAATGAGCAGTTCTTC. Its translation: CASSYSYSGGYNEQFF.